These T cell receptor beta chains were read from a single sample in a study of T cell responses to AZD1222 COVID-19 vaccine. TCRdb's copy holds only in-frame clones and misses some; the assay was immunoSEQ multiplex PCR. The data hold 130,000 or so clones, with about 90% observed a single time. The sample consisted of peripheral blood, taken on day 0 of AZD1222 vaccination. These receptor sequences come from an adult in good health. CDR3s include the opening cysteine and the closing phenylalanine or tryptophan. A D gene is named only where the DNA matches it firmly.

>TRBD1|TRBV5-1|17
CASRSGTGFHVAGELFF
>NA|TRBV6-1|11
CASSEGYEQYF
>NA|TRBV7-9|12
CASSFDRDKLFF
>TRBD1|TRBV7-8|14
CATWTGGSNYGYTF
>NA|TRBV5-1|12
CASSLSLREQYF
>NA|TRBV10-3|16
CAINQWRGTANYGYTF
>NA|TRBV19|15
CASSVGGGPTDTQYF
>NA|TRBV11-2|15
CASSLGRSPKNIQYF
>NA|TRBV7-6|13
CASSLGGAQPQHF
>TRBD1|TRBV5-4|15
CASSLEGASGWTQYF
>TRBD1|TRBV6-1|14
CASSSGQGNYEQYF
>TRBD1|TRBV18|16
CASSPPGQGFDNEQFF
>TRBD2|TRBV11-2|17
CASSTGLAGGQTGELFF
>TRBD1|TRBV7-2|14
CASSLGTGRETQYF
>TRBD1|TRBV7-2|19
CASSSLPGQGRLVRETQYF
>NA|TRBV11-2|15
CASSLDRAQQETQYF
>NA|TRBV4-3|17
CASSQDIIRDSTDTQYF
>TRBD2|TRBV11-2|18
CASSSPVGGGSSYNEQFF
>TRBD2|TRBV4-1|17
CASSQDQGLAFSETQYF
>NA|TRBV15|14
CATSREGAGYGYTF
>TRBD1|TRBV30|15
CACKDRDGSNQPQHF
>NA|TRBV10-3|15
CAISDAALERETQYF
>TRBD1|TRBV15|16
CATSRDRGQGGEKLFF
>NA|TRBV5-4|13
CASSLRRNTEAFF
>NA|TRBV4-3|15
CASSQGSAANYGYTF
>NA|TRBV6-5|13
CASSYGGPDEQYF
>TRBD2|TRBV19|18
CASSPRALAGGPGNEQFF
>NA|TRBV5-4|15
CASSLIRDGTYEQYF
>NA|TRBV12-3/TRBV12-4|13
CAGSRSTGNTIYF
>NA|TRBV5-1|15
CASSLSGESYNEQFF